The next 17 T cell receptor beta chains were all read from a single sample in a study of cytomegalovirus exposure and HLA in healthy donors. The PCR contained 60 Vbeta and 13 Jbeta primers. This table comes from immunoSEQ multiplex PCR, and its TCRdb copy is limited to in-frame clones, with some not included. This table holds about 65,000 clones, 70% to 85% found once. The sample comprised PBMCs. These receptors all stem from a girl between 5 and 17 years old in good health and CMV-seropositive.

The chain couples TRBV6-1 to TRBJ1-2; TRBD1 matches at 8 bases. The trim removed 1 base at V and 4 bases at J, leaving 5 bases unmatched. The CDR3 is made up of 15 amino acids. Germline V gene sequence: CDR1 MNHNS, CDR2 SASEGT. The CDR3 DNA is TGTGCCAGCAGTGAAGTTCGACAGGGGTCCTATGGCTACACCTTC. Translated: CASSEVRQGSYGYTF.

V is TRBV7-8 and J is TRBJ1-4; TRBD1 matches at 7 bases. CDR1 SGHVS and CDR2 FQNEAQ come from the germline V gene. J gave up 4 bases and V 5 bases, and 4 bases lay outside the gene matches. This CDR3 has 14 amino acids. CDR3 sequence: CASSVTGINEKLFF. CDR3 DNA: TGTGCCAGCAGCGTGACAGGGATTAATGAAAAACTGTTTTTT.

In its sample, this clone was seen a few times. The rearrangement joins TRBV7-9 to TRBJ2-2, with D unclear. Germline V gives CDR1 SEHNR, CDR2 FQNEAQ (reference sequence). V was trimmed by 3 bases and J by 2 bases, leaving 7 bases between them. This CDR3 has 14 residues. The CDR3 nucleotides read TGTGCCAGCAGCTTTACTTCCAACACCGGGGAGCTGTTTTTT. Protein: CASSFTSNTGELFF.

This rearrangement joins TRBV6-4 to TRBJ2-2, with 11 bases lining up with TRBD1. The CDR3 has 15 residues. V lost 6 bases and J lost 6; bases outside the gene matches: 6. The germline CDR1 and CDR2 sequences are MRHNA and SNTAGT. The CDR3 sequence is CASSLGQGAAGELFF. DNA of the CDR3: TGTGCCAGCAGCCTCGGACAGGGGGCGGCCGGGGAGCTGTTTTTT.

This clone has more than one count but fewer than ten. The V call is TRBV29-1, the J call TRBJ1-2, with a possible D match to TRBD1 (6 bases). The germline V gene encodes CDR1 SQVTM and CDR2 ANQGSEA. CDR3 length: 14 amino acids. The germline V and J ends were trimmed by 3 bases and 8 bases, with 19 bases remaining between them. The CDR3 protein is CSVDSRGGADGYTF. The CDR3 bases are TGCAGCGTTGACTCCCGAGGGGGGGCAGACGGCTACACCTTC.

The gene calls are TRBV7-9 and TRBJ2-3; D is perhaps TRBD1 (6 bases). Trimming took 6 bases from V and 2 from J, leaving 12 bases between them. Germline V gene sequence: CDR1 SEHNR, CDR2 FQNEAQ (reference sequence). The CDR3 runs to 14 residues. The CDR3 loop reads CASRQGWDTDTQYF. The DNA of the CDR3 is TGTGCCAGCAGACAGGGTTGGGACACAGATACGCAGTATTTT. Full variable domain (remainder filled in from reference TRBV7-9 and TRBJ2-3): DTGVSQNPRHKITKRGQNVTFRCDPISEHNRLYWYRQTLGQGPEFLTYFQNEAQLEKSRLLSDRFSAERPKGSFSTLEIQRTEQGDSAMYLCASRQGWDTDTQYFGPGTRLTVL.

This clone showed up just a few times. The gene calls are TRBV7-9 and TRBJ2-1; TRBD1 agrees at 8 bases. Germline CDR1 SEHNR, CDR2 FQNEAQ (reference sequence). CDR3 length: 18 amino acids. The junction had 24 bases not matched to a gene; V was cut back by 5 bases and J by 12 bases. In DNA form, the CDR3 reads TGTGCCAGCAGCCCACCAGGGGGACAGGACCATGTGTCAATTGGGCAGTTCTTC. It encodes CASSPPGGQDHVSIGQFF.

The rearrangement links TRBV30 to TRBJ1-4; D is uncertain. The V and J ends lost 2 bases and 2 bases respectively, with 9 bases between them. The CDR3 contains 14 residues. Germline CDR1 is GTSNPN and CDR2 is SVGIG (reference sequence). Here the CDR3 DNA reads TGTGCCTGGAGTCCGCCGGGGACTAATGAAAAACTGTTTTTT. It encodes CAWSPPGTNEKLFF.

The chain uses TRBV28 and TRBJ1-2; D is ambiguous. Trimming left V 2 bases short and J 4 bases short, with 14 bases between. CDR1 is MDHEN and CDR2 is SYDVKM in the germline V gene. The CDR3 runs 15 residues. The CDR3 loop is CASSLGGYSGYGYTF. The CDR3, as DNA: TGTGCCAGCAGTTTAGGCGGGTATTCGGGCTATGGCTACACCTTC.

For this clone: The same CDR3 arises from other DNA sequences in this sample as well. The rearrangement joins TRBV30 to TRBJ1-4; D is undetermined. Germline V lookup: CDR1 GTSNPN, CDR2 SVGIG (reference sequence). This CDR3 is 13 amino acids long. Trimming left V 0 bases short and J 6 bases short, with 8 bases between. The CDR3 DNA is TGTGCCTGGAGTGTGCTCCGGGATGAAAAACTGTTTTTT. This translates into CAWSVLRDEKLFF.

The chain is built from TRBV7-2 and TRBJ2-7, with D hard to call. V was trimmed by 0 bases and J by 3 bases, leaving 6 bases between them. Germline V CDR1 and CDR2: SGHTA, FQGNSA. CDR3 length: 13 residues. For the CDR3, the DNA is TGTGCCAGCAGCTTAGCGCGAATCTACGAGCAGTACTTC. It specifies CASSLARIYEQYF.

In nucleotides, the CDR3 is TGTGCCAGCAGTCGGGGGGGAGAGACCCAGTACTTC. Translation gives CASSRGGETQYF. The chain links TRBV6-5 to TRBJ2-5; 8 bases map to TRBD2. V lost 5 bases to trimming and J lost 4 bases; unmatched junction nucleotides: 0. Germline CDR1 reads MNHEY; CDR2 reads SVGAGI. This CDR3 is 12 amino acids long.

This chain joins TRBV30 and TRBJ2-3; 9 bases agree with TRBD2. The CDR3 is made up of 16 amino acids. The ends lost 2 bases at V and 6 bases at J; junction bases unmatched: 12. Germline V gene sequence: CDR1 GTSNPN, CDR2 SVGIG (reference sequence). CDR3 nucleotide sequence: TGTGCCTGGAGTATCTTTAGGGCGGGAGGGTTTGATACGCAGTATTTT. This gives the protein CAWSIFRAGGFDTQYF.

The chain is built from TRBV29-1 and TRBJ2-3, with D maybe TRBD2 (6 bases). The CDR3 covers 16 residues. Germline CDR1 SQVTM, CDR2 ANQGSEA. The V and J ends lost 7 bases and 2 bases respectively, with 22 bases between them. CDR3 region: CSAPRGFEGLTDTQYF. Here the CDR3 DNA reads TGCAGCGCTCCACGGGGGTTTGAGGGACTCACAGATACGCAGTATTTT.

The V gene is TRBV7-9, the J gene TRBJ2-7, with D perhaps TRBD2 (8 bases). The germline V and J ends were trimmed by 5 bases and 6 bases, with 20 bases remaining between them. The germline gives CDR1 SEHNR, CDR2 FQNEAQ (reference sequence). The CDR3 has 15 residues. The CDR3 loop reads CASSIGRGRLGEQYF. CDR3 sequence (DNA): TGTGCCAGCAGCATCGGGAGGGGGCGGTTGGGCGAGCAGTACTTC.

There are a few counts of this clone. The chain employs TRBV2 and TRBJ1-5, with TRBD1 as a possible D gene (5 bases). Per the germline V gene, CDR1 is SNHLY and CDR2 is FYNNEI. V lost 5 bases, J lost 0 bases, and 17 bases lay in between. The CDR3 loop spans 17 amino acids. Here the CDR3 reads CASSPGLRLLSNQPQHF. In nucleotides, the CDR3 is TGTGCCAGCAGTCCAGGGTTAAGGCTGCTTAGCAATCAGCCCCAGCATTTT.

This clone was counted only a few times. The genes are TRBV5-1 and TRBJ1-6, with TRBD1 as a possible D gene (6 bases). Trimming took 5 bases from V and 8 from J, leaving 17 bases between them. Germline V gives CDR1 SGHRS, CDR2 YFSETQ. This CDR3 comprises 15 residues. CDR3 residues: CASSVVLGADSPLHF. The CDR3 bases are TGCGCCAGCAGTGTTGTGTTGGGGGCCGATTCACCCCTCCACTTT.